This TCR beta chain was captured by sequencing in a study of T-cell reconstitution after alpha-beta-depleted transplantation in children. Germline CDR1 and CDR2: MGHRA and YSYEKL. This CDR3 is built from 17 residues. After removal of 0 bases from V and 3 bases from J, the junction contained 8 bases not matched to a gene. Unique molecular identifiers were used to barcode this TCRbeta library. Each CDR3 protein is one row after TCRdb ran MiXCR on the PCR reads. The sample records some 350,000 distinct CDR3 sequences, about 16% being singletons. Study findings and constraints: High day-60 TCRbeta diversity in some patients came from surviving recipient T cells and thymic progenitors. T-cell counts and diversity at one year following transplant were attributed mainly to newly produced T cells.

Of note for this clonotype: Its antigen remains unknown.

The material sequenced was PBMCs, mostly from graft donor cells, taken 360 days after TCRalphabeta/CD19-depleted stem cell transplant. The chain carries TRBV4-1 and TRBJ1-1, with 9 bases fitting TRBD1. This receptor was taken from a male patient aged 2-10 years who had a stem cell transplant for acute lymphoblastic leukemia, so the T cells may come from the graft donor. The DNA of the CDR3 is TGCGCCAGCAGCCAAGACTACAGGGGGCAGGCAGACACTGAAGCTTTCTTT. It codes for CASSQDYRGQADTEAFF.